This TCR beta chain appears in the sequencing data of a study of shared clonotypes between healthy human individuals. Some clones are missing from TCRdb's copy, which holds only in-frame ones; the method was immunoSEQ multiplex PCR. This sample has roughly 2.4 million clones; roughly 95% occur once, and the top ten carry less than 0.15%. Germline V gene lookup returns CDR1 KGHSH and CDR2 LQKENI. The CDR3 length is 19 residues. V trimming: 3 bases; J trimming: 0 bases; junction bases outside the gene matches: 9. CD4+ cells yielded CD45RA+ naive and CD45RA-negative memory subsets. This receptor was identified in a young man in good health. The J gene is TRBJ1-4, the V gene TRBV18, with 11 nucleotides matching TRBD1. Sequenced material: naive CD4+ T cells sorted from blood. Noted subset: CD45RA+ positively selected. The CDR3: CASSPRDRGALTTNEKLFF. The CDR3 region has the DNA TGTGCCAGCTCACCCCGGGACAGGGGGGCCCTTACAACTAATGAAAAACTGTTTTTT.